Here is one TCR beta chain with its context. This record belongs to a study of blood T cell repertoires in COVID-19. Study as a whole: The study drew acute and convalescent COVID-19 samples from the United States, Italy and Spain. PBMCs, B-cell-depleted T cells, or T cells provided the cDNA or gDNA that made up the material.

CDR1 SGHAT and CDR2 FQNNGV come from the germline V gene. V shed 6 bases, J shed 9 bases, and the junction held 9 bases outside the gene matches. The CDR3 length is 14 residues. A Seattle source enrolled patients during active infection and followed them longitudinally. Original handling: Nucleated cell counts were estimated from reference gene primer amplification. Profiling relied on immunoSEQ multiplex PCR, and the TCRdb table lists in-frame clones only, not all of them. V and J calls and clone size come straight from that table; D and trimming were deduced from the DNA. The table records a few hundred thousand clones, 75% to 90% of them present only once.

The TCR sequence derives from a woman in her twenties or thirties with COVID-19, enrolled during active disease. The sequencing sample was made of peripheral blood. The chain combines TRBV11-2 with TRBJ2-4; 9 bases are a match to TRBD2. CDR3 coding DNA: TGTGCCAGCAGTCGGATAGCGGGAGAGGTCATTCAGTACTTC. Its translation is CASSRIAGEVIQYF.